The clone carrying this T cell receptor (beta chain) was seen more than once but under ten times. Per the original data handling: Reference gene primer amplification in the assay estimated nucleated cell counts. Sequencing was performed with immunoSEQ multiplex PCR; in TCRdb, only in-frame clones are kept and a portion is missing. V, J and clone size were drawn from that table, and D and trimming were deduced from the DNA. The profile covers some 42,000 clones, with 77% appearing a single time and roughly 28% taken by the ten largest. This sample is part of a study of blood T cell repertoires in COVID-19. Study-level background: Samples came from the United States, Italy and Spain, spanning acute and convalescent COVID-19. Sample material is recorded as cDNA or gDNA derived from T cells, B-cell-depleted T cells, or PBMCs.

Trimming left V 5 bases short and J 1 base short, with 23 bases between. From germline, CDR1 is MDHEN and CDR2 SYDVKM. This CDR3 region has 18 residues. Sequencing was performed on peripheral blood. The chain is built from TRBV28 and TRBJ1-2; TRBD1 is a possible D gene (6 bases). The clonotype was recovered from a woman in her 70s with acute or convalescent COVID-19. Written as DNA, the CDR3 is TGTGCCAGCAGTCTCACAGGGTCTATATTGAGTTTTAACTATGGCTACACCTTC. Amino acids: CASSLTGSILSFNYGYTF.